This T cell receptor beta chain was captured by sequencing in a study of beta chain features in type 1 diabetes (dated by TCRdb to the late 2010s). Describing the broader study: Mean age, gender distribution, total cell number and subset yield were not different between patients and healthy donors. Regulatory and stem cell-like memory subsets were obtained from only 8 patients and about 8 healthy donors, while naive and central memory subsets were obtained from all 30 or so donors. In the study, recently diagnosed type 1 diabetes patients and matched healthy donors were compared on the TCRB repertoires of their sorted circulating CD4+ T cell subsets. Across all samples, almost 110 million sorted cells were examined, and cell number per subset correlated strongly with RNA yield. The full study reports these points: Sequencing cDNA rather than genomic DNA could over-represent highly expressing activated cells, although activation and CD3 levels did not differ between groups. Because the HLA sub-analyses included only small numbers of individuals, any influence of HLA type on TCRB rearrangement was left unresolved. Patients with type 1 diabetes made fewer insertions and deleted more nucleotides at VDJ recombination sites, implying thymic rearrangement abnormalities. PCR might favor shorter templates, but patient and control samples were amplified and corrected together, so any skew would affect both groups equally. In all four CD4+ subsets, TCRB CDR3 length was moderately but significantly shorter in type 1 diabetes patients. Naive, central memory and regulatory TCRB repertoires appeared to be more similar among patients than among healthy donors.

Worth noting for this clone: This receptor's antigen is unknown. No much larger clonotype is one base removed from it; base qualities were not supplied.

All of the isolated RNA was reverse transcribed with the High Capacity cDNA Reverse Transcription Kit, so expressed TCRB transcripts were sequenced. Deep immunoSEQ sequencing was applied to naive, central memory and regulatory T cell samples, giving an average of about 3.7 million total reads per sample. After sorted cells were lysed in RLT buffer, RNA was extracted with DNase-treated RNeasy Micro or Mini kits, with the choice depending on cell number. Each cell subset was processed separately to prevent cross-contamination, with patient and healthy donor samples processed together. Using the immunoSEQ multiplex PCR, TCRB sequences were amplified from cDNA into 87-bp fragments spanning the CDR3 region. The amplicons were sequenced using the Illumina HiSeq platform. The original methods were these. PCR bias was computationally corrected using synthetic template baselines, reads within Hamming distance 2 were collapsed, and singletons that could not be merged were discarded. Reads were aligned against IMGT to assign V, D and J genes, CDR3 length and insertions or deletions at six rearrangement sites. Within each subset, clonotype counts were normalized to the number of sorted cells before true diversity and Gini coefficients were calculated with the tcR R package. The overlap coefficient, calculated on TCRB nucleotide sequences, was used to measure repertoire sharing. As a proxy for the pre-selection repertoire, out-of-frame TCRB sequences from naive cells were analyzed. The table was pulled from immuneACCESS by TCRdb, which kept in-frame rearrangements only. Such tables lose some clones; where checked, under half of the loss comes from unresolved V genes, and the rest has no known cause. D and trimming come from the DNA, and the V and J calls and clone size come from that table. The sample table contains 600,000 to 700,000 clones; only one count was recorded for under 15% of them. The ten top clones hold around 0.12% of the sample.

Each donor gave one peripheral blood draw, averaging roughly 120 mL, which was collected into heparinised tubes. A BD FACSAria II and a panel including CD45RO, CCR7, CD25, CD127, CD95 and CD27 were used to sort naive, central memory, regulatory and stem cell-like memory CD4+ T cells. All sorted populations exceeded 95% purity. Right away, PBMCs were isolated by Lymphoprep density gradient centrifugation and were stained directly, with no culture step. To minimize batch effects, samples were stained and sorted in pairs, one healthy donor with one patient per experiment. This clonotype originated in a young man with type 1 diabetes. Sequencing input: naive CD4+ T cells from blood. The sample's cell subset or site, from its label and the paper: true naive CD4+ T cells.

The CDR3 region: CASSIGTANEQFF. The nucleotide sequence is TGCGCCAGCAGCATAGGGACAGCCAATGAGCAGTTCTTC. Rearrangement joined TRBV5-1 to TRBJ2-1; the junction holds 7 bases that match TRBD1. Spanning cysteine to phenylalanine, the CDR3 consists of 13 amino acids. Only CDR3 DNA remains: 39 bases, in frame from the first base. CDR1 SGHRS and CDR2 YFSETQ were looked up in the germline V gene. V and J are trimmed by 4 bases and 6 bases, and the gene matches miss 4 bases of the junction.